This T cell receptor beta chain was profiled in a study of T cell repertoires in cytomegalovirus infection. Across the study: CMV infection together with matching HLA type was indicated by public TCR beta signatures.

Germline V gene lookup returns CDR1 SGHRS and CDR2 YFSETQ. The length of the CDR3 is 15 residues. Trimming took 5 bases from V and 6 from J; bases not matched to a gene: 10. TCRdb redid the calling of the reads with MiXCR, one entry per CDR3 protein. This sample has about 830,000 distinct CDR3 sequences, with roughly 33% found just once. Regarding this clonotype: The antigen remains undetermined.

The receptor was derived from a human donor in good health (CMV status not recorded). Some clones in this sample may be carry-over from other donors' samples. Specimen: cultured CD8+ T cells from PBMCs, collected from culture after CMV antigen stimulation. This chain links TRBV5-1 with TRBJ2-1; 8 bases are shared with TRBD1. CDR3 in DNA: TGCGCCAGCAGAGCCTCGGAAGGGACAGGCAATGAGCAGTTCTTC. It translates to CASRASEGTGNEQFF.